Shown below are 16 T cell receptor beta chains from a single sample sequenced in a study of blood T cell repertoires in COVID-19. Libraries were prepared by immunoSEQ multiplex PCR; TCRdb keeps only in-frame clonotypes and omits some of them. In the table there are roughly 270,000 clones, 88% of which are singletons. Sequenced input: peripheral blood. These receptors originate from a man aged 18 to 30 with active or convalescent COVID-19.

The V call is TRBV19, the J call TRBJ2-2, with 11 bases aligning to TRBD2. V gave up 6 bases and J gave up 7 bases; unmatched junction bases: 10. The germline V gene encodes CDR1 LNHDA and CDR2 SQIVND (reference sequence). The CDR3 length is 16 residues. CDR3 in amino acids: CASRGLTSGGIGELFF. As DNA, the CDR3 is TGTGCCAGTAGGGGTCTTACTAGCGGGGGTATCGGGGAGCTGTTTTTT.

CDR3: CASSLSMGLAEYEQYF. As DNA, the CDR3 is TGTGCCAGCAGTTTATCGATGGGACTAGCCGAATACGAGCAGTACTTC. V is TRBV27 and J is TRBJ2-7; 9 nucleotides match TRBD2. This CDR3 is 16 amino acids long. Germline values: CDR1 MNHEY, CDR2 SMNVEV (reference sequence). V shed 0 bases, J shed 4 bases, and the junction held 7 bases outside the gene matches.

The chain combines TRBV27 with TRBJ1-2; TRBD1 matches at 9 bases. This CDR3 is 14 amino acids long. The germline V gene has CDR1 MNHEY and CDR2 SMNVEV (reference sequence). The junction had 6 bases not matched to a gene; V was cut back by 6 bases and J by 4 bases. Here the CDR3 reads CASRLQGAGYGYTF. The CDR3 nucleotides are TGTGCCAGCAGGTTACAGGGGGCGGGCTATGGCTACACCTTC.

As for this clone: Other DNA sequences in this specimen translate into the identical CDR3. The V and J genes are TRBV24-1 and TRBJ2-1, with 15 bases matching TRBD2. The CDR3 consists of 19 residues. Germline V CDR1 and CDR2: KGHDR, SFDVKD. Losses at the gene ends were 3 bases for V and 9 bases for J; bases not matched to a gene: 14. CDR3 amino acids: CATSDGGLAGGLVRGEQFF. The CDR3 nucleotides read TGTGCCACCAGTGATGGGGGACTAGCGGGGGGTCTCGTTAGAGGTGAGCAGTTCTTC.

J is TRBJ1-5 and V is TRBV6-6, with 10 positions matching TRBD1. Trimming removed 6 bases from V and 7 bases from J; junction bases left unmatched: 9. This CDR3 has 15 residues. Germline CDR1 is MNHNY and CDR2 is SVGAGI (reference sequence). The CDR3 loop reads CASSLTGGRWQPQHF. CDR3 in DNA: TGTGCCAGCAGCTTGACAGGGGGCAGATGGCAGCCCCAGCATTTT.

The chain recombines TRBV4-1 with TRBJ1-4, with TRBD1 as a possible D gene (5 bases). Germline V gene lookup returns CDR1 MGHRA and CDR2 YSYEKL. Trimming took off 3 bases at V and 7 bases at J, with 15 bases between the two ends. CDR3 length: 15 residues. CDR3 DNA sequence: TGCGCCAGCAGCCAGGTTCGGGCAGGGTCTGAAAAACTGTTTTTT. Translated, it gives CASSQVRAGSEKLFF.

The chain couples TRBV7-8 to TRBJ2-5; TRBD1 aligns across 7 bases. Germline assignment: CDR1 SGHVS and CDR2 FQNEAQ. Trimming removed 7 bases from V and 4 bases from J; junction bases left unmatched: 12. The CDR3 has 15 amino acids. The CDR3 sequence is CASILTGWGGETQYF. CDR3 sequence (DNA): TGTGCCAGCATACTGACAGGGTGGGGTGGAGAGACCCAGTACTTC. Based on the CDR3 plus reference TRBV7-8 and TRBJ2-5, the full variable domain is GAGVSQSPRYKVAKRGQDVALRCDPISGHVSLFWYQQALGQGPEFLTYFQNEAQLDKSGLPSDRFFAERPEGSVSTLKIQRTQQEDSAVYLCASILTGWGGETQYFGPGTRLLVL.

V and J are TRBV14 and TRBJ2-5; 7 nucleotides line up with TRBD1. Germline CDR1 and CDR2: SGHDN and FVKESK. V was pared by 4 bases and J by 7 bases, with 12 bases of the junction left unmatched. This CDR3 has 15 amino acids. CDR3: CASSPPGTALRTQYF. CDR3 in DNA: TGTGCCAGCAGCCCCCCCGGGACAGCCTTAAGGACCCAGTACTTC.

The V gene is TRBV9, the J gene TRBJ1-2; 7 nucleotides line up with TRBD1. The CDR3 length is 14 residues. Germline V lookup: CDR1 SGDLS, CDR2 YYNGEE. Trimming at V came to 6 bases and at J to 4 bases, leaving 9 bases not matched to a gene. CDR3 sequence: CASKTQGGGYGYTF. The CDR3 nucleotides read TGTGCCAGCAAGACTCAGGGGGGCGGCTATGGCTACACCTTC.

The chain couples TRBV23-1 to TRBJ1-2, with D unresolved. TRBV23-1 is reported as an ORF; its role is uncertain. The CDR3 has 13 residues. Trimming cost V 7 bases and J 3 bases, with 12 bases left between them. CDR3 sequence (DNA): TGCGCCAGCATATTGGGGAGTGACTATGGCTACACCTTC. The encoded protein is CASILGSDYGYTF.

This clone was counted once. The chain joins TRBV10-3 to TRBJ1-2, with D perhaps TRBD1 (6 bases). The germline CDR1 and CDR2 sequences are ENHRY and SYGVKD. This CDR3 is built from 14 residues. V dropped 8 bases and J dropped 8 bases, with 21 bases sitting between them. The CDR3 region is CAILRTAASEGYTF. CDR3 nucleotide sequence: TGTGCCATCCTACGGACAGCCGCTAGTGAGGGCTACACCTTC.

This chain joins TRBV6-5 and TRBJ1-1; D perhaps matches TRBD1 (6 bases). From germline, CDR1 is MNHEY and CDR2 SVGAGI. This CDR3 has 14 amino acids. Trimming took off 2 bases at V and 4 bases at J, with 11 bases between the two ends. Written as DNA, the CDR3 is TGTGCCAGCAGTTACCACAACAGGGCCACTGAAGCTTTCTTT. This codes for CASSYHNRATEAFF.

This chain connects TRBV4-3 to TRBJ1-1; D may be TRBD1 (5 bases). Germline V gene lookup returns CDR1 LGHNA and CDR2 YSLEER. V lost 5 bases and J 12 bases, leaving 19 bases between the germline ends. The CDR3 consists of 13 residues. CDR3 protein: CASSSPRGEGTFF. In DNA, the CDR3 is TGCGCCAGCAGCTCCCCCCGAGGGGAGGGAACTTTCTTT.

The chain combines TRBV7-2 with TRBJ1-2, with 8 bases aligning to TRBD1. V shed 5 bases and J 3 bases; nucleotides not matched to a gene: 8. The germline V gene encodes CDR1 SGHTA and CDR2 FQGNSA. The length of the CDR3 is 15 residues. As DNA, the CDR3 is TGTGCCAGCAGCCCCTGGACAGGGACGGACTATGGCTACACCTTC. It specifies CASSPWTGTDYGYTF.

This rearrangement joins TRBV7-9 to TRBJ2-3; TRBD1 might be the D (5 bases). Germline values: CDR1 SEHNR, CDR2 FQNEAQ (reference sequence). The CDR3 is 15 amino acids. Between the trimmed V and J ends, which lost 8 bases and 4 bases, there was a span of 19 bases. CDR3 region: CASELSGDSSDTQYF. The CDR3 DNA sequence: TGTGCCAGCGAGTTATCCGGCGACAGTTCAGATACGCAGTATTTT.

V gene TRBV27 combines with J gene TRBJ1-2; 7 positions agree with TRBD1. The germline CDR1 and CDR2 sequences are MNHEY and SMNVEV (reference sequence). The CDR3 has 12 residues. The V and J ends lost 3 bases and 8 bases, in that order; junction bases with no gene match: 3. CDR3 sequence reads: CASSLTGNGYTF. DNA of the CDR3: TGTGCCAGCAGTTTGACAGGGAACGGCTACACCTTC.